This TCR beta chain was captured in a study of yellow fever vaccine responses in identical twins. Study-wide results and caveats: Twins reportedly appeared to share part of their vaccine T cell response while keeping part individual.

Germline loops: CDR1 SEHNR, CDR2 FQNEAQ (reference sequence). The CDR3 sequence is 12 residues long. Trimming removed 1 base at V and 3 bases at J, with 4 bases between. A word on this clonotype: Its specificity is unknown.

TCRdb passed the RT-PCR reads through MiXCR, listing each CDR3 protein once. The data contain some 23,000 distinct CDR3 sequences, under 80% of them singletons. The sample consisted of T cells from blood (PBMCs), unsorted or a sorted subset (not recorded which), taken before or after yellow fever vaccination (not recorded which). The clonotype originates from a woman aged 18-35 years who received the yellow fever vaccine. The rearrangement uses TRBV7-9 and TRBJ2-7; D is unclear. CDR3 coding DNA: TGTGCCAGCAGCTTAGTCGACTACGAGCAGTACTTC. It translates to CASSLVDYEQYF.